This TCR beta chain was documented in a study of blood T cell repertoires in COVID-19. Study background: Both acute and convalescent COVID-19 samples were obtained from the United States, Italy and Spain. PBMCs, B-cell-depleted T cells, or T cells were the source of the cDNA or gDNA that made up the material.

Here immunoSEQ multiplex PCR was the method, and the copy in TCRdb shows in-frame clones only, minus some. The data show nearly 400,000 clones, just under 90% seen once. Each participant's cohort was designated according to participant-reported clinical history. Cohort 3 donors were reported recovered after two negative PCRs, clearance, or symptom resolution. V lost 6 bases and J lost 4, with 16 bases in between. The CDR3 is 14 amino acids. Per the germline V gene, CDR1 is SNHLY and CDR2 is FYNNEI. The table lists this clone with a count of one. The TCR originated in a woman in her twenties or thirties who had recovered from COVID-19. The sequenced sample was PBMCs or T cells enriched from blood (not recorded which). The genes are TRBV2 and TRBJ2-7; D unclear. CDR3: CASRLFNREYEQYF. The CDR3 nucleotides read TGTGCCAGCAGGTTGTTCAACAGAGAATACGAGCAGTACTTC.